This T cell receptor (beta chain) came from a study of Graves' ophthalmopathy and Graves' hyperthyroidism. Study as a whole: Stable hyperthyroidism meant no ophthalmopathy within 18 months of follow-up.

J lost 4 bases, V lost 5 bases, and 8 bases had no gene match. The germline CDR1 and CDR2 sequences are SEHNR and FQNEAQ (reference sequence). The CDR3 runs to 16 residues. From RNA, the CDR3 regions of TCR beta chains were amplified and sequenced. The authors performed first-round RT-PCR with HTBI primers and then a second-round multiplex PCR. TCRdb called the multiplex PCR reads again in MiXCR, with one record for every CDR3 protein. The sample holds around 1.1 million distinct CDR3 sequences, around a third seen once. Ineligible for inclusion were patients with other autoimmune diseases, uncontrolled infections, pregnancy or lactation.

The sequence derives from an adult man with Graves' hyperthyroidism. The sample was peripheral blood or thyroid tissue (not recorded which). The chain uses TRBV7-9 and TRBJ2-7; 13 bases match TRBD2. In nucleotides, the CDR3 is TGTGCCAGCAGCCTACCGGGACTAGCGGGATCATACGAGCAGTACTTC. It is translated as CASSLPGLAGSYEQYF.